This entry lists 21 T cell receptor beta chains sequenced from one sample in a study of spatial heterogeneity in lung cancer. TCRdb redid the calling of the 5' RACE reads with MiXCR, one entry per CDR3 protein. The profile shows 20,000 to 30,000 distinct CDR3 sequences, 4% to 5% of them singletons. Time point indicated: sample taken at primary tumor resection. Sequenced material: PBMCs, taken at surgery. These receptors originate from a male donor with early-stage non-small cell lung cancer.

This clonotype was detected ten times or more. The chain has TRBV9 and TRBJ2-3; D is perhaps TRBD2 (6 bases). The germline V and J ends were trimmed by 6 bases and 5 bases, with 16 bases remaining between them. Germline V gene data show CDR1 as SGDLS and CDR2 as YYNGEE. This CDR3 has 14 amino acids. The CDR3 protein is CASNAGYRLDTQYF. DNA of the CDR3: TGTGCCAGCAACGCGGGGTATAGGCTAGATACGCAGTATTTT.

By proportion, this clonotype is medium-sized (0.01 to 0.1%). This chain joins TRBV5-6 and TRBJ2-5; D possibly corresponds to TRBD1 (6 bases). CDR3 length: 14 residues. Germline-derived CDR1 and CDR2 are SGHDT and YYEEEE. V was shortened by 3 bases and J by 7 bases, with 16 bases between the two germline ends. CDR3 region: CASSSDRPIGTQYF. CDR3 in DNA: TGTGCCAGCAGCTCCGACAGGCCCATTGGGACCCAGTACTTC.

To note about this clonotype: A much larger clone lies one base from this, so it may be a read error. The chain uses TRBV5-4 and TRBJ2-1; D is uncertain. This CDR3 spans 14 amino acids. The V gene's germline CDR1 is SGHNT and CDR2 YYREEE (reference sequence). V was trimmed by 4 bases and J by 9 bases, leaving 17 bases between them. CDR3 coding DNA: TGTGCCAGCAGCGACTGCGAGCTCCGGCGTGAGCAGTTCTTC. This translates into CASSDCELRREQFF.

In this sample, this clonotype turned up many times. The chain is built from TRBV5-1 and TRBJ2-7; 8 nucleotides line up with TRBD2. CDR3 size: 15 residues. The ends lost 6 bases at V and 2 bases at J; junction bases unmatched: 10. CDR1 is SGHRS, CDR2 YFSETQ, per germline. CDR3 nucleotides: TGCGCCAGCAACCTGGGCGGGGGGCCCACCTACGAGCAGTACTTC. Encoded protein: CASNLGGGPTYEQYF.

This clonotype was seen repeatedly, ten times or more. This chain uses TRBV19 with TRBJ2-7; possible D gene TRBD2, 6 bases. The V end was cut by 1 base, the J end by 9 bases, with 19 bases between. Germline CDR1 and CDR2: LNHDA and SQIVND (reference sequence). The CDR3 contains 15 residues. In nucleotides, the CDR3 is TGTGCCAGTAGTATAGGTCCGGGAGATGTAACCGGGCAGTACTTC. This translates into CASSIGPGDVTGQYF.

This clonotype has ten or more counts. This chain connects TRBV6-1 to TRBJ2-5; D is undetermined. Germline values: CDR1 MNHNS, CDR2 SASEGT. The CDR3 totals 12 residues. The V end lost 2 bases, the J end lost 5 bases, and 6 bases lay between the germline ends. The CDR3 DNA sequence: TGTGCCAGCAGTGAATCCGGGGAGACCCAGTACTTC. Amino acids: CASSESGETQYF.

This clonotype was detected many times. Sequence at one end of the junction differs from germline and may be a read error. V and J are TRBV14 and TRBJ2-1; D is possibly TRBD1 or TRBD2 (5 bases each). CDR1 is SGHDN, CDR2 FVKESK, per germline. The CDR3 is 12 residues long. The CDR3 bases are TGTGCCAGCAGCCAACAACCGGGACGGAGCCACTTC. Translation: CASSQQPGRSHF.

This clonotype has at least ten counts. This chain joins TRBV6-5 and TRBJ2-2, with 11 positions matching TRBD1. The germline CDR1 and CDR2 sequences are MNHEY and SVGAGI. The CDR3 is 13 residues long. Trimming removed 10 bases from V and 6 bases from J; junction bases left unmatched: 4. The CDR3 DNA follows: TGTGCCACCAGGGACAGGGGGGCCGGGGAGCTGTTTTTT. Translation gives CATRDRGAGELFF.

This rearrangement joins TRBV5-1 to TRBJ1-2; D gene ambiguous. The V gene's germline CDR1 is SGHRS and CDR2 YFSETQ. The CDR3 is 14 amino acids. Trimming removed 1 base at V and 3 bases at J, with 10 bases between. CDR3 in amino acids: CASSLLNLDYGYTF. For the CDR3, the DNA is TGCGCCAGCAGCTTGCTGAACTTAGACTATGGCTACACCTTC.

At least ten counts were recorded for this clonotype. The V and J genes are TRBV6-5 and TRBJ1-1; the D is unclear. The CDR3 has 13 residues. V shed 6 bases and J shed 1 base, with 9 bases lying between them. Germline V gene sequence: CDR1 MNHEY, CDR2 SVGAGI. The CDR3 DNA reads TGTGCCAGCAGGAGACGGACGAACACTGAAGCTTTCTTT. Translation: CASRRRTNTEAFF.

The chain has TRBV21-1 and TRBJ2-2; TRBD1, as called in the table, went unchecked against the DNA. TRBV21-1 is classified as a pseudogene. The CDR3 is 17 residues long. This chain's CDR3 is CASTTPLGLTNTGELFF. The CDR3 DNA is TGTGCCAGCACCACCCCCCTGGGACTGACGAACACCGGGGAGCTGTTTTTT.

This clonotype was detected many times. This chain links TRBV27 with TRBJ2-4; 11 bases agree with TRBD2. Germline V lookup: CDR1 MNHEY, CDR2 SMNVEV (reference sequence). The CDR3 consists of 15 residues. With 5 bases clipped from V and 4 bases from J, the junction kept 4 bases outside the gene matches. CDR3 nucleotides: TGTGCCAGCAGTGAAACTAGCGGGGGTAAAAACATTCAGTACTTC. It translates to CASSETSGGKNIQYF.

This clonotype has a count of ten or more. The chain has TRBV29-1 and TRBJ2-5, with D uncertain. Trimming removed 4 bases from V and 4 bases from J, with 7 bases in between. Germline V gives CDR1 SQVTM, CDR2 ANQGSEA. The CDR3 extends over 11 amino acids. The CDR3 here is CSVGPRETQYF. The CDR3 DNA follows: TGCAGCGTTGGCCCCCGAGAGACCCAGTACTTC.

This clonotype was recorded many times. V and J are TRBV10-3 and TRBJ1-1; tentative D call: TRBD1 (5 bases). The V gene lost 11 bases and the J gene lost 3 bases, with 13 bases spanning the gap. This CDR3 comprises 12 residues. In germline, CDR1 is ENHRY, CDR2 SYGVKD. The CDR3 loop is CAGGVTDTEAFF. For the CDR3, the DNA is TGTGCCGGGGGTGTAACGGACACTGAAGCTTTCTTT.

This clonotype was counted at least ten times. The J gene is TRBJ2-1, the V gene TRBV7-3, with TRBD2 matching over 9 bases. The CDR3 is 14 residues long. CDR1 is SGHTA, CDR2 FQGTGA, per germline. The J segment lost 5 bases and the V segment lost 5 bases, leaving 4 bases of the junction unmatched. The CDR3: CASSTLAGHNEQFF. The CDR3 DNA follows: TGTGCCAGCAGCACGCTAGCGGGACACAATGAGCAGTTCTTC.

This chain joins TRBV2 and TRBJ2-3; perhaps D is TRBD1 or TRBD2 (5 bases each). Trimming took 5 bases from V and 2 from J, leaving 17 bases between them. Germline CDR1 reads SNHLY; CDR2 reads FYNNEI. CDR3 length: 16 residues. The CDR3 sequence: CASSFGGTTATDTQYF. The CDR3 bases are TGTGCCAGCAGTTTCGGTGGGACCACCGCCACAGATACGCAGTATTTT.

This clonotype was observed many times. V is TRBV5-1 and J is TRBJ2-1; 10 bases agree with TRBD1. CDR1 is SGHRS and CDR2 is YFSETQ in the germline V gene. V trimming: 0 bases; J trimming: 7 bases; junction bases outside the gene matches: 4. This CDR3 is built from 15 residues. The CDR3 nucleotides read TGCGCCAGCAGCTTGGACAGACAGGGGGCGAATGAGCAGTTCTTC. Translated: CASSLDRQGANEQFF. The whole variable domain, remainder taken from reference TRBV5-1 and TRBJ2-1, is KAGVTQTPRYLIKTRGQQVTLSCSPISGHRSVSWYQQTPGQGLQFLFEYFSETQRNKGNFPGRFSGRQFSNSRSEMNVSTLELGDSALYLCASSLDRQGANEQFFGPGTRLTVL.

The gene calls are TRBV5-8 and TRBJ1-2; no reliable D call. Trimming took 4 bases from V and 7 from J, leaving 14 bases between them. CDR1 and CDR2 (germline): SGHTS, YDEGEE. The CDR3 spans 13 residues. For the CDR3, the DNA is TGTGCCAGCAGCCTGCGGGGAGAAGGTGGCTACACCTTC. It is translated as CASSLRGEGGYTF. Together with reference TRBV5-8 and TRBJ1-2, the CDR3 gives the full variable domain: EAGVTQSPTHLIKTRGQQATLRCSPISGHTSVYWYQQALGLGLQFLLWYDEGEERNRGNFPPRFSGRQFPNYSSELNVNALELEDSALYLCASSLRGEGGYTFGSGTRLTVV.

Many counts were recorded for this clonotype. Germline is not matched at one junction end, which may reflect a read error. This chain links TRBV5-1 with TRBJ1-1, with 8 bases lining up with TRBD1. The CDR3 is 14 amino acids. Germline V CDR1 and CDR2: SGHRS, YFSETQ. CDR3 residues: CSSSGQGTNTEAFF. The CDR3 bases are TGCTCCAGCAGCGGACAGGGAACGAACACTGAAGCTTTCTTT.

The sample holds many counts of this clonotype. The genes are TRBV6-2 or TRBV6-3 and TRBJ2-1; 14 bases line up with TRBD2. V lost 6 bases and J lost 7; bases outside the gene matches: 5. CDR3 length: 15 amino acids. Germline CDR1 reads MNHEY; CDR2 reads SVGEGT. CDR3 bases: TGTGCCAGCAGAAGGACTAGCGGGGGGTGGAATGAGCAGTTCTTC. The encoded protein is CASRRTSGGWNEQFF.

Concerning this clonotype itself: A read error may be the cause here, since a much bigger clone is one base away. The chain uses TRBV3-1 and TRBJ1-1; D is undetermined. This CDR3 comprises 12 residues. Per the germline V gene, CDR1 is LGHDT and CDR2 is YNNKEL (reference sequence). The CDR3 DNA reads TGTGCCAACAGCTTGCAGAACACTGAAGCTTTCTTT. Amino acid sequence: CANSLQNTEAFF. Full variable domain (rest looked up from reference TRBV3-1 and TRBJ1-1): DTAVSQTPKYLVTQMGNDKSIKCEQNLGHDTMYWYKQDSKKFLKIMFSYNNKELIINETVPNRFSPKSPDKAHLNLHINSLELGDSAVYFCANSLQNTEAFFGQGTRLTVV.